A single TCR beta chain is shown here with its context. Its antigen is unknown. TCRdb's table, derived via immunoSEQ multiplex PCR, lists solely in-frame clones and lacks some. The sample has 35,000 to 45,000 clones, 91% seen once. Time point indicated: week 5, during vaccination. Vaccinated patients received 300 ug of mutant IDH1 20-mer peptide per dose, with topical imiquimod. The data belong to a study of a mutant IDH1 vaccine in newly diagnosed glioma. Across the study: The vaccination schedule gave patients eight doses in weeks 1, 3, 5, 7, 11, 15, 19 and 23. Sex among treated patients split about 60% male, about 40% female; mean age was roughly 40 years.

CDR3 length: 16 residues. Germline-derived CDR1 and CDR2 are LGHNA and YSLEER. V was pared by 0 bases and J by 9 bases, with 7 bases of the junction left unmatched. The specimen was PBMCs, collected from a glioma patient whose treatment included an IDH1 peptide vaccine. The TCR originated in a man between 45 and 60 years old with glioma. V gene TRBV4-3 combines with J gene TRBJ2-1, with TRBD1 identical over 11 bases. Written as DNA, the CDR3 is TGCGCCAGCAGCCAAGATCTGGACAGGGGGCCGAGTGAGCAGTTCTTC. This sequence encodes CASSQDLDRGPSEQFF.